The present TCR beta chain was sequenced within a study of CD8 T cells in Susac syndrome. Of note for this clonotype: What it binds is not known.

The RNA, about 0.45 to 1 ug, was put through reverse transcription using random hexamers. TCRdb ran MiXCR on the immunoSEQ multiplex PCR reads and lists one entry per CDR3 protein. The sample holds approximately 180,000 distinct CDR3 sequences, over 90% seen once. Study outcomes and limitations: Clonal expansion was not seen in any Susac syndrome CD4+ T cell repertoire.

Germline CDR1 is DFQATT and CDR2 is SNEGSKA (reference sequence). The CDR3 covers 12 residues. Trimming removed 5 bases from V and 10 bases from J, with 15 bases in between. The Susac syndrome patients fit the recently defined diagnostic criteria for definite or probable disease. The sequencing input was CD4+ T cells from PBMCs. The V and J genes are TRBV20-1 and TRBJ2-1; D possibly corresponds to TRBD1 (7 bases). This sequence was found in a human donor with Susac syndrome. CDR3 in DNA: TGCAGTGCTTCAGGGGGGATCAGGGAGCAGTTCTTC. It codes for CSASGGIREQFF.